These 26 T cell receptor beta chains were sequenced from one sample in a study of cytotoxic CD8 clonotypes in ibrutinib-treated CLL. Sequencing was performed with immunoSEQ multiplex PCR; in TCRdb, only in-frame clones are kept and a portion is missing. The data show some 130,000 clones, roughly 85% seen once. The sample consisted of PBMCs, taken after 24 months of ibrutinib treatment. The origin of the receptors is a human donor with chronic lymphocytic leukemia.

This chain joins TRBV5-1 and TRBJ2-7; maybe TRBD2 (6 bases). CDR3 length: 14 amino acids. V gave up 2 bases and J gave up 2 bases, with 11 bases separating them. Germline CDR1 reads SGHRS; CDR2 reads YFSETQ. The CDR3 loop is CASSLGDLPYEQYF. CDR3 DNA: TGCGCCAGCAGCTTAGGGGACTTGCCCTACGAGCAGTACTTC.

A few counts support this clone. The V call is TRBV7-2, the J call TRBJ1-5, with no clear D. CDR3 length: 16 amino acids. The germline CDR1 and CDR2 sequences are SGHTA and FQGNSA. V dropped 4 bases and J dropped 0 bases, with 13 bases sitting between them. CDR3 bases: TGTGCCAGCAGCTCTGACTCGGCCCATAGCAATCAGCCCCAGCATTTT. Its translation: CASSSDSAHSNQPQHF.

The chain has TRBV6-6 and TRBJ2-3; 8 bases are a match to TRBD2. Germline CDR1 reads MNHNY; CDR2 reads SVGAGI (reference sequence). The CDR3 spans 15 residues. J was trimmed by 2 bases and V by 6 bases; bases with no gene match: 7. This chain's CDR3 is CASRGLAPPTDTQYF. The CDR3 bases are TGTGCCAGCAGAGGACTAGCCCCTCCCACAGATACGCAGTATTTT.

V and J are TRBV19 and TRBJ1-1; D not certain. V was trimmed by 9 bases and J by 8 bases, leaving 10 bases between them. The CDR3 runs 10 residues. Looked up from germline, CDR1 is LNHDA and CDR2 is SQIVND (reference sequence). The CDR3 sequence: CASGWGEAFF. For the CDR3, the DNA is TGTGCCAGCGGCTGGGGAGAAGCTTTCTTT.

The gene calls are TRBV11-2 and TRBJ2-1; 9 bases match TRBD1. Unmatched junction bases numbered 6, after V lost 4 bases and J lost 5 bases. CDR1 SGHAT and CDR2 FQNNGV come from the germline V gene. The CDR3 consists of 15 residues. In DNA form, the CDR3 reads TGTGCCAGCAGCTCGAGGGGACAGGGCCACAATGAGCAGTTCTTC. Protein sequence: CASSSRGQGHNEQFF.

The V call is TRBV19, the J call TRBJ2-1; D remains ambiguous. CDR1 and CDR2 (germline): LNHDA, SQIVND (reference sequence). The CDR3 sequence is 13 residues long. V shed 6 bases and J shed 2 bases, with 8 bases lying between them. CDR3 in amino acids: CASSRRTYNEQFF. The DNA for the CDR3 is TGTGCCAGTAGCAGGAGAACCTACAATGAGCAGTTCTTC.

The V call is TRBV30, the J call TRBJ1-2; 7 bases match TRBD1. Looked up from germline, CDR1 is GTSNPN and CDR2 is SVGIG (reference sequence). V lost 0 bases to trimming and J lost 11 bases; unmatched junction nucleotides: 9. The CDR3 runs to 13 residues. The DNA of the CDR3 is TGTGCCTGGAGTGTAGGGCAGGGGGTCAGATACACCTTC. Amino acid sequence: CAWSVGQGVRYTF. Full variable domain (outside the CDR3, taken from reference TRBV30 and TRBJ1-2): SQTIHQWPATLVQPVGSPLSLECTVEGTSNPNLYWYRQAAGRGLQLLFYSVGIGQISSEVPQNLSASRPQDRQFILSSKKLLLSDSGFYLCAWSVGQGVRYTFGSGTRLTVV.

J is TRBJ2-5 and V is TRBV6-1; 8 nucleotides match TRBD1. Trimming cost V 4 bases and J 5 bases; bases outside gene matches: 3. Germline-derived CDR1 and CDR2 are MNHNS and SASEGT. This CDR3 region has 13 residues. The CDR3 region is CASSARQGETQYF. The CDR3 DNA reads TGTGCCAGCAGTGCTAGACAGGGGGAGACCCAGTACTTC.

The CDR3 spells CASGRREKLFF. CDR3 DNA: TGTGCCAGCGGACGTAGGGAAAAACTGTTTTTT. The V and J genes are TRBV28 and TRBJ1-4; no definite D call. The germline gives CDR1 MDHEN, CDR2 SYDVKM. Trimming took 8 bases from V and 8 from J, leaving 9 bases between them. The CDR3 has 11 amino acids.

V gene TRBV7-3 combines with J gene TRBJ2-7; perhaps TRBD1 as D (5 bases). The ends were cut back, 5 bases at V and 6 bases at J, with 11 bases in the middle. Per the germline V gene, CDR1 is SGHTA and CDR2 is FQGTGA. The CDR3 totals 12 residues. The CDR3 DNA reads as TGTGCCAGCAGCGACCAGGGTTTCGAGCAGTACTTC. It codes for CASSDQGFEQYF.

V is TRBV27 and J is TRBJ1-4; D is undetermined. V lost 6 bases and J lost 2, with 10 bases in between. CDR1 is MNHEY and CDR2 is SMNVEV in the germline V gene (reference sequence). The CDR3 extends over 14 amino acids. The CDR3: CASSWRGTNEKLFF. The CDR3 DNA follows: TGTGCCAGCAGCTGGCGCGGGACTAATGAAAAACTGTTTTTT.

V usage is TRBV2 and J usage is TRBJ2-7; 9 bases line up with TRBD2. V gave up 11 bases and J gave up 6 bases; unmatched junction bases: 14. Per germline, CDR1 SNHLY and CDR2 FYNNEI. The CDR3 is 14 amino acids. CDR3 residues: CAGRKAGTSSEQYF. The CDR3 nucleotides are TGTGCCGGCCGAAAGGCCGGGACTAGCAGCGAGCAGTACTTC.

The V gene is TRBV19, the J gene TRBJ1-1; no definite D call. Germline CDR1 and CDR2: LNHDA and SQIVND (reference sequence). CDR3 length equals 13 residues. Trimming took 5 bases from V and 5 from J, leaving 12 bases between them. The CDR3 protein is CASSLALQTEAFF. As DNA, the CDR3 is TGTGCCAGTAGTCTCGCCCTTCAGACTGAAGCTTTCTTT.

The chain uses TRBV5-1 and TRBJ1-6, with TRBD1 as a possible D gene (6 bases). The V gene's germline CDR1 is SGHRS and CDR2 YFSETQ. Trimming removed 4 bases at V and 9 bases at J, with 20 bases between. The CDR3 has 16 amino acids. The CDR3 is CASSPAPGESSSPLHF. The CDR3 region has the DNA TGCGCCAGCAGCCCTGCCCCAGGGGAAAGTAGTTCACCCCTCCACTTT.

The chain combines TRBV2 with TRBJ1-4, with 7 bases matching TRBD1. With 1 base clipped from V and 10 bases from J, the junction kept 12 bases outside the gene matches. The CDR3 contains 16 residues. Germline-derived CDR1 and CDR2 are SNHLY and FYNNEI. The CDR3 coding sequence is TGTGCCAGCAGTGAAGAGATCGGGGACAGTGGTCGAAAACTGTTTTTT. It is translated as CASSEEIGDSGRKLFF.

The V call is TRBV6-5, the J call TRBJ2-7; 7 nucleotides align to TRBD1. The V gene end was trimmed by 0 bases and the J gene end by 4 bases; junction bases not matched to a gene: 6. This CDR3 has 15 residues. Germline values: CDR1 MNHEY, CDR2 SVGAGI. In nucleotides, the CDR3 is TGTGCCAGCAGTTACTCGAGACAGGGTGGGTACGAGCAGTACTTC. The encoded protein is CASSYSRQGGYEQYF.

This clone was seen once. This chain's CDR3 is CASGAVYGNTIYF. The CDR3 nucleotides are TGTGCTAGTGGCGCGGTGTATGGAAACACCATATATTTT. The chain recombines TRBV12-5 with TRBJ1-3; D is unclear. Germline V gives CDR1 LGHNT, CDR2 FRNRAP. The CDR3 loop spans 13 amino acids. The V end lost 6 bases, the J end lost 3 bases, and 9 bases lay between the germline ends.

V usage is TRBV6-6 and J usage is TRBJ1-1; TRBD1 is a possible D gene (5 bases). The germline V gene encodes CDR1 MNHNY and CDR2 SVGAGI (reference sequence). The V and J ends lost 7 bases and 1 base respectively, with 10 bases between them. The CDR3 runs 13 residues. The CDR3 spells CASTVDRNTEAFF. CDR3 DNA sequence: TGTGCCAGCACCGTAGACAGGAACACTGAAGCTTTCTTT.

The V gene is TRBV9, the J gene TRBJ1-5; D is undetermined. V lost 0 bases to trimming and J lost 4 bases, with 5 bases between them. The germline V gene encodes CDR1 SGDLS and CDR2 YYNGEE. This CDR3 is 13 amino acids long. The CDR3, as DNA: TGTGCCAGCAGCGTAGCCACAAATCAGCCCCAGCATTTT. Protein product: CASSVATNQPQHF.

The chain couples TRBV6-4 to TRBJ2-1; 9 nucleotides agree with TRBD1. The ends lost 4 bases at V and 7 bases at J; junction bases unmatched: 5. The CDR3 contains 14 residues. From germline, CDR1 is MRHNA and CDR2 SNTAGT. The CDR3 sequence is CASSVDRGENEQFF. The CDR3 DNA reads TGTGCCAGCAGTGTGGACAGGGGCGAGAATGAGCAGTTCTTC.

This chain links TRBV27 with TRBJ1-1, with D maybe TRBD1 (5 bases). Germline lookup yields CDR1 MNHEY and CDR2 SMNVEV (reference sequence). Trimming shortened V by 2 bases and J by 0 bases, and 10 bases separated the two germline ends. CDR3 length: 15 amino acids. The CDR3 protein is CASSLRGRLNTEAFF. In DNA form, the CDR3 reads TGTGCCAGCAGTTTAAGGGGACGTTTGAACACTGAAGCTTTCTTT.

The rearrangement links TRBV9 to TRBJ1-2; D uncertain. This CDR3 region has 15 residues. Germline V gene sequence: CDR1 SGDLS, CDR2 YYNGEE. V was shortened by 0 bases and J by 1 base, with 10 bases between the two germline ends. The CDR3 region has the DNA TGTGCCAGCAGCGTAGGTTCTGTCGGTAACTATGGCTACACCTTC. Residues: CASSVGSVGNYGYTF.

The rearrangement joins TRBV5-4 to TRBJ1-2, with no clear D. Trimming shortened V by 0 bases and J by 5 bases, and 17 bases separated the two germline ends. This CDR3 has 16 amino acids. CDR1 SGHNT and CDR2 YYREEE come from the germline V gene (reference sequence). The CDR3 sequence is CASSLAAAQWSYGYTF. The CDR3 DNA is TGTGCCAGCAGCTTGGCCGCGGCACAGTGGTCGTATGGCTACACCTTC.

The V and J genes are TRBV7-3 and TRBJ2-3; a weak D match, TRBD2 (6 bases). Deletions cut 0 bases from V and 3 bases from J, with 13 bases between. The CDR3 totals 16 residues. The germline V gene has CDR1 SGHTA and CDR2 FQGTGA. The CDR3 DNA follows: TGTGCCAGCAGCTTAACGCGGGGCCAGACTACAGATACGCAGTATTTT. It yields the protein CASSLTRGQTTDTQYF.

CDR3 in amino acids: CASSKGGTLHKNIQYF. The CDR3 DNA reads TGTGCCAGCAGCAAAGGGGGGACGCTTCACAAAAACATTCAGTACTTC. This chain links TRBV21-1 with TRBJ2-4. TRBV21-1 is a known pseudogene. There are 16 residues in the CDR3.

There are a few counts of this clone. This rearrangement joins TRBV4-2 to TRBJ2-2; 9 bases line up with TRBD2. This CDR3 has 19 residues. Germline V gives CDR1 LGHNA, CDR2 YNFKEQ. The ends lost 1 base at V and 9 bases at J; junction bases unmatched: 18. The CDR3 here is CASSQVREGLAKKRWELFF. Written as DNA, the CDR3 is TGTGCCAGCAGCCAAGTTCGGGAGGGACTAGCCAAAAAGAGGTGGGAGCTGTTTTTT.